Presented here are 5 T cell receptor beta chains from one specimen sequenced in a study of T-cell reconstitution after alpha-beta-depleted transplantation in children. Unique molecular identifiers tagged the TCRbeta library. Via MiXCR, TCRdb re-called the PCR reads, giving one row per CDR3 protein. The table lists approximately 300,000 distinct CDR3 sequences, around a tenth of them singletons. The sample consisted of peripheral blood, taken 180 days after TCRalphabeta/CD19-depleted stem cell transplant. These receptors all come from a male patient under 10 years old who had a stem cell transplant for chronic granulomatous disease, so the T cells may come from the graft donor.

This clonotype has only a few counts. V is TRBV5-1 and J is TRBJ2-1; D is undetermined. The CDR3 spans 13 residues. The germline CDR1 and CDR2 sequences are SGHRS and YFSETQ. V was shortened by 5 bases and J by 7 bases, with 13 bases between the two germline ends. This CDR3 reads CASSRASSNEQFF. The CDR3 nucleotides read TGCGCCAGCAGTCGAGCCAGCTCTAATGAGCAGTTCTTC. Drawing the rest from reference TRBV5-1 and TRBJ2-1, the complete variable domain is KAGVTQTPRYLIKTRGQQVTLSCSPISGHRSVSWYQQTPGQGLQFLFEYFSETQRNKGNFPGRFSGRQFSNSRSEMNVSTLELGDSALYLCASSRASSNEQFFGPGTRLTVL.

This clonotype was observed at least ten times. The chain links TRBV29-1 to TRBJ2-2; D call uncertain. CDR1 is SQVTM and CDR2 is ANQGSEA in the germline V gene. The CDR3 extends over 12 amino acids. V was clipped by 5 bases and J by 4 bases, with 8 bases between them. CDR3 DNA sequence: TGCAGCGTTCAGGCCAGCACCGGGGAGCTGTTTTTT. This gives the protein CSVQASTGELFF.

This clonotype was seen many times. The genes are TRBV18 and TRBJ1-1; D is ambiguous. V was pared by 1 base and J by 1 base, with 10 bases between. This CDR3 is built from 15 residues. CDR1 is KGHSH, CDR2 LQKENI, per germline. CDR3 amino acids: CASSPLSSENTEAFF. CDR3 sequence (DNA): TGTGCCAGCTCACCACTCTCCAGCGAGAACACTGAAGCTTTCTTT.

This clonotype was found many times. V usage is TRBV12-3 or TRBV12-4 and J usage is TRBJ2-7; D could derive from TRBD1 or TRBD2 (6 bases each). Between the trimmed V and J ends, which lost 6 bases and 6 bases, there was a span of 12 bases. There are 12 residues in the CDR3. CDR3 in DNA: TGTGCCAGCAGCCCGGGGGCTCTCGAGCAGTACTTC. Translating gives CASSPGALEQYF.

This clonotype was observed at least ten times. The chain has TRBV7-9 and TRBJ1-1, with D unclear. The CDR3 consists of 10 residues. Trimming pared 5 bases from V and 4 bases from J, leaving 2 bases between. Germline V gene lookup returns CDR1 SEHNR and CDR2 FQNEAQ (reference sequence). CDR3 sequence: CASSGTEAFF. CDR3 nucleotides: TGTGCCAGCAGCGGCACTGAAGCTTTCTTT. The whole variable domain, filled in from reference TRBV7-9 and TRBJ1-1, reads DTGVSQNPRHKITKRGQNVTFRCDPISEHNRLYWYRQTLGQGPEFLTYFQNEAQLEKSRLLSDRFSAERPKGSFSTLEIQRTEQGDSAMYLCASSGTEAFFGQGTRLTVV.